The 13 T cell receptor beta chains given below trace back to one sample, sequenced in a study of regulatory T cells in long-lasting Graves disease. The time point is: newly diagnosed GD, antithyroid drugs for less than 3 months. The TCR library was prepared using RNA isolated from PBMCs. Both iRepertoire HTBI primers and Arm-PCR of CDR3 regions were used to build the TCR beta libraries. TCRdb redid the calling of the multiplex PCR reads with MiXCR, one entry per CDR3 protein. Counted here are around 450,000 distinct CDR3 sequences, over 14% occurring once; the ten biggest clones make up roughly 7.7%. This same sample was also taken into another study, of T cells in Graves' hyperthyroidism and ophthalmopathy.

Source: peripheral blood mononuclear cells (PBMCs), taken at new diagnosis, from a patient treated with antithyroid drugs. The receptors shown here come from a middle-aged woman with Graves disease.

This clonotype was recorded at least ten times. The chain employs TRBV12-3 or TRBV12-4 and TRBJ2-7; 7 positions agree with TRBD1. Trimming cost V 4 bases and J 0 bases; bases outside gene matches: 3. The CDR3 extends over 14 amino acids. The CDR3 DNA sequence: TGTGCCAGCAGTTACGGGGACAGCTCCTACGAGCAGTACTTC. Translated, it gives CASSYGDSSYEQYF.

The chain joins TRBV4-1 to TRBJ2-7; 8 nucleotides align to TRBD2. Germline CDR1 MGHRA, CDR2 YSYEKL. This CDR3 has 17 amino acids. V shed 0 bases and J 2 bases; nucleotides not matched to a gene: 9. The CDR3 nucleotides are TGCGCCAGCAGCCAAGATCATGGTAGCGGGAATACCTACGAGCAGTACTTC. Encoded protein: CASSQDHGSGNTYEQYF.

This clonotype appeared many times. Here the CDR3 reads CASSFRQSTDTQYF. In DNA, the CDR3 is TGCGCCAGCAGCTTCAGACAAAGCACAGATACGCAGTATTTT. The chain carries TRBV5-1 and TRBJ2-3; D is unclear. Germline V CDR1 and CDR2: SGHRS, YFSETQ. The CDR3 runs to 14 residues. V was shortened by 2 bases and J by 0 bases, with 7 bases between the two germline ends.

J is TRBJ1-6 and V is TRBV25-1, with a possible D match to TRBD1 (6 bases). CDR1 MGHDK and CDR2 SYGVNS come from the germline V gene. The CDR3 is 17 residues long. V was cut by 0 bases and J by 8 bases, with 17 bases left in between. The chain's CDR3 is CASSEYWVRGKDSPLHF. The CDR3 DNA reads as TGTGCCAGCAGTGAATATTGGGTCAGGGGAAAGGATTCACCCCTCCACTTT.

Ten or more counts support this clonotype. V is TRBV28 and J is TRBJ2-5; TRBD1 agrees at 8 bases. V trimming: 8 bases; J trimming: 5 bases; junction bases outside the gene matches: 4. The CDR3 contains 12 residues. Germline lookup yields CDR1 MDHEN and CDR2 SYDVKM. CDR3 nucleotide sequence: TGTGCCAGCTATCACAGGGGGGAGACCCAGTACTTC. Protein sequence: CASYHRGETQYF.

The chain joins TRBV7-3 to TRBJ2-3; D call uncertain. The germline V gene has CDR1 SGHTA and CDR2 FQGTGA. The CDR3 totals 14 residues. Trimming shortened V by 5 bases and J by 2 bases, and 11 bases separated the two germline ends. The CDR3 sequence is CASSPKQYTDTQYF. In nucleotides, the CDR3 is TGTGCCAGCAGCCCCAAACAATACACAGATACGCAGTATTTT.

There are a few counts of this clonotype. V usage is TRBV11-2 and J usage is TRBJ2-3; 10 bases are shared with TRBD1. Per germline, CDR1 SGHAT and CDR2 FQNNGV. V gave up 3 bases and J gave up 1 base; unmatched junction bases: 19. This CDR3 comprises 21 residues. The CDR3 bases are TGTGCCAGCAGCTTCCGGGACAGGGGAGACGTAGACGGGCGCCGCACAGATACGCAGTATTTT. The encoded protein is CASSFRDRGDVDGRRTDTQYF.

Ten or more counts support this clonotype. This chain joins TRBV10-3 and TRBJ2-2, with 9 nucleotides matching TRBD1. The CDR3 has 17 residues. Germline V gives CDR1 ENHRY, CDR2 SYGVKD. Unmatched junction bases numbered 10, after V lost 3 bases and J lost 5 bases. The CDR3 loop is CAISDVPGQGRTGELFF. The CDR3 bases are TGTGCCATCAGTGACGTCCCGGGACAGGGTAGGACCGGGGAGCTGTTTTTT.

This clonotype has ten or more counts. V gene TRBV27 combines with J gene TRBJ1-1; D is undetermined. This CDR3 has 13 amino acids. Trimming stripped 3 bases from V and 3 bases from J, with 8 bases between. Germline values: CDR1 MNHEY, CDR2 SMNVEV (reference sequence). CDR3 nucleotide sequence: TGTGCCAGCAGTTTTGGAATAGACACTGAAGCTTTCTTT. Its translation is CASSFGIDTEAFF.

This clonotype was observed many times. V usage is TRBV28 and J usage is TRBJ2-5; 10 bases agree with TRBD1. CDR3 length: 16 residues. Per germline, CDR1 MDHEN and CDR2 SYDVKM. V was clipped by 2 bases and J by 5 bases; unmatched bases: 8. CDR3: CASSLETGGHRETQYF. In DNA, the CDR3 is TGTGCCAGCAGTTTAGAGACAGGGGGCCACCGGGAGACCCAGTACTTC.

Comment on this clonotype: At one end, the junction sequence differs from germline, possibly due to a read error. CDR3 protein: CASSTRGQGTGELLF. CDR3 nucleotides: TGTGCCAGCAGTACGAGGGGACAGGGAACCGGGGAGCTGCTTTTT. This sequence joins TRBV12-3 or TRBV12-4 and TRBJ2-2; 9 bases match TRBD1. This CDR3 has 15 residues.

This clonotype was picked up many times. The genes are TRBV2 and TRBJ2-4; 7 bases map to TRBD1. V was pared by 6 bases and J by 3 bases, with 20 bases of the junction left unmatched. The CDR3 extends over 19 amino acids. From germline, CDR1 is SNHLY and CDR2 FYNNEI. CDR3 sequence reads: CASRAYLLTGLGGKNIQYF. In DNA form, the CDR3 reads TGTGCCAGCAGGGCTTACCTCCTGACAGGGCTTGGTGGCAAAAACATTCAGTACTTC.

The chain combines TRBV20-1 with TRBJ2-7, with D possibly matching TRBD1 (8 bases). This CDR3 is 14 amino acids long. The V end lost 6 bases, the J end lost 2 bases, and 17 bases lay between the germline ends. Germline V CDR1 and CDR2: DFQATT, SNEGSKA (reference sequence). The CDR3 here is CSAETGEGPYEQYF. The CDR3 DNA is TGCAGTGCCGAGACAGGGGAGGGCCCCTACGAGCAGTACTTC.